This TCR beta chain was captured by sequencing in a study of shared clonotypes between healthy human individuals. In the study overall: Plates per donor: three CD4 naive, three CD4 memory, two CD8 naive, one CD8 memory. Whole-study results and caveats: Naive CD4 clonotypes overlapped across a handful of donors at 4.5% to 5.5%.

The input for sorted-subset replicate PCRs was around 0.2 ug DNA, around 30,000 T cell genomes. The assay was immunoSEQ multiplex PCR, and TCRdb's table has in-frame clones only and misses some. This sample has around 1.9 million clones, with under 95% found just once. Remarks on this clone: What it binds is unknown.

Germline V gene data show CDR1 as SNHLY and CDR2 as FYNNEI. Trimming took 5 bases from V and 9 from J; bases not matched to a gene: 7. This CDR3 region has 13 residues. Naive-designated CD8 cells lacked CD45RO, were positively enriched for CCR7, and omitted terminally differentiated effector memory CD45RA+ cells. The chain couples TRBV2 to TRBJ2-1; TRBD2 matches 7 bases. The sample consisted of naive CD8+ T cells from PBMCs. The sequence derives from a man aged 18 to 30 in good health. Some clones in this sample may be carry-over from other donors' samples. As DNA, the CDR3 is TGTGCCAGCAGTCTCCGACTAGCTCGTGAGCAGTTCTTC. Protein sequence: CASSLRLAREQFF.